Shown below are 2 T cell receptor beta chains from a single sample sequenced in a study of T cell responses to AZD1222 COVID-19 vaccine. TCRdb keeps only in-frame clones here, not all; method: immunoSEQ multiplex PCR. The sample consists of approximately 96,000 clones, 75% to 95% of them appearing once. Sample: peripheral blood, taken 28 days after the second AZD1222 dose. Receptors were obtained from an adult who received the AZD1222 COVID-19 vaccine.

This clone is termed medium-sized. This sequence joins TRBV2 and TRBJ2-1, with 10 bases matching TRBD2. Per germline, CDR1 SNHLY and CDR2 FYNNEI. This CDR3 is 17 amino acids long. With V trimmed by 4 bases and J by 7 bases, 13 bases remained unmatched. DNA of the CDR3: TGTGCCAGCAGTGGAAAGGCTAGCGGGGGACTAGGGAATGAGCAGTTCTTC. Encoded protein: CASSGKASGGLGNEQFF.

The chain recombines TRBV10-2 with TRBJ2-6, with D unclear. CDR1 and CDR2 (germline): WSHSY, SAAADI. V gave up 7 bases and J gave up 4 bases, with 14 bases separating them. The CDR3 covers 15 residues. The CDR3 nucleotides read TGCGCCAGCAAATTTAGTAATGCCGGGGCCAACGTCCTGACTTTC. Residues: CASKFSNAGANVLTF.